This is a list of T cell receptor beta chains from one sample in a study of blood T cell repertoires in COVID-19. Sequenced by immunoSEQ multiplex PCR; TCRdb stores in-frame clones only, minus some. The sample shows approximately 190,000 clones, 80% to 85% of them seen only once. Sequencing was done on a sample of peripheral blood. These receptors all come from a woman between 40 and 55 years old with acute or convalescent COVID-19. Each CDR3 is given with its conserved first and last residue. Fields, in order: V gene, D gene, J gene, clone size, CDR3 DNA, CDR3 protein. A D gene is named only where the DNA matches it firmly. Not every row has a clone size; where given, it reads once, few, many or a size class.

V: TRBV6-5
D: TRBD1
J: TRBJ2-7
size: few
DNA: TGTGCCAGCAAACCCCAGGGGGCTGAGTCCTACGAGCAGTACTTC
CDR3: CASKPQGAESYEQYF

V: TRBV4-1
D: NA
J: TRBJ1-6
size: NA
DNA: TGCGCCAGCAGCCCATATGGGCCCAATTCACCCCTCCACTTT
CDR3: CASSPYGPNSPLHF

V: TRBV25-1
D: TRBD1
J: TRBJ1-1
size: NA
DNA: TGTGCCAGCAGTGATCGGGACAGGGGATGGGCTTTCTTT
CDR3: CASSDRDRGWAFF

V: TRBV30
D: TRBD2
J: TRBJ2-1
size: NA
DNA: TGTGCCTGGAGTTTTTCAGCGGGGGCTTATGAGCAGTTCTTC
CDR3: CAWSFSAGAYEQFF

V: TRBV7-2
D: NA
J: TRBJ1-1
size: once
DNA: TGTGCCAGCAGCCCGTACAACAACCTGAACACTGAAGCTTTCTTT
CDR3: CASSPYNNLNTEAFF

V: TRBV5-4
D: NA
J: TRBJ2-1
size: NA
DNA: TGTGCCAGCAGCTTGCAGTGGGAGGTAAGGTACAATGAGCAGTTCTTC
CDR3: CASSLQWEVRYNEQFF

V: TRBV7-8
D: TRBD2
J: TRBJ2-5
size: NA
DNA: TGTGCCAGCAGCTTAGGGCTAGCGGAGCAAGAGACCCAGTACTTC
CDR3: CASSLGLAEQETQYF

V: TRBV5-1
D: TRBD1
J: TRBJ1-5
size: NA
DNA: TGCGCCAGCAGCTTGGCTACACGGGACAGCGACTATAGCAATCAGCCCCAGCATTTT
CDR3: CASSLATRDSDYSNQPQHF

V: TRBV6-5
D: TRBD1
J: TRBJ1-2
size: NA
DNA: TGTGCCAGCAGCCTTTCCCCGGGACAGGCATATGGCTACACCTTC
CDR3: CASSLSPGQAYGYTF

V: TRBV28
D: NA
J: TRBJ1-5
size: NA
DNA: TGTGCCAGCAGTTTCCCAGATCAGCCCCAGCATTTT
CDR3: CASSFPDQPQHF

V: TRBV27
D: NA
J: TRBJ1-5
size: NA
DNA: TGTGCCAGCAGTTTAGGGGGCACCAATCAGCCCCAGCATTTT
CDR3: CASSLGGTNQPQHF

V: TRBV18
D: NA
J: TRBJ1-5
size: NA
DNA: TGTGCCAGCTCACCAGGGGGCCGTCAGCCCCAGCATTTT
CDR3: CASSPGGRQPQHF

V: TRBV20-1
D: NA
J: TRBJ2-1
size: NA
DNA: TGCAGTGCTCTACCGGACAATGAGCAGTTCTTC
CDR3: CSALPDNEQFF

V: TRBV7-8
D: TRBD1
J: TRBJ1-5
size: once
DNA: TGTGCCAGCAGCGGGACAGGACATCAGCCCCAGCATTTT
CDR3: CASSGTGHQPQHF

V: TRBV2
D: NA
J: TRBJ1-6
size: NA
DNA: TGTGCCAGCACCTACGAGTCCCATTCACCCCTCCACTTT
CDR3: CASTYESHSPLHF

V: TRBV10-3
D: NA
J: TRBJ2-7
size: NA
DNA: TGTGCCAGTATACGTAGACAGGACGAGGGGGAGCAGTACTTC
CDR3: CASIRRQDEGEQYF

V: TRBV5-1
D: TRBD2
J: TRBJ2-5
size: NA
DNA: TGCGCCAGCAGCTCTAGCGGGGAGGGGGCCCAGTACTTC
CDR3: CASSSSGEGAQYF

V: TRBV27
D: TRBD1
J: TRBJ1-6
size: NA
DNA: TGTGCCAGCAGATCAGACAGGGCGCCCCTCCACTTT
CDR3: CASRSDRAPLHF

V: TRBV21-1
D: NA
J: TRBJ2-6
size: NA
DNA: TGTGCCAGCAGCAAAGCGCTCGTGAGTGACTCTGGGGCCAACGTCCTGACTTTC
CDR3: CASSKALVSDSGANVLTF

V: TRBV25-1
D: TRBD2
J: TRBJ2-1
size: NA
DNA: TGTGCCAGCATCAGCGGGACCTCCTACAATGAGCAGTTCTTC
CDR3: CASISGTSYNEQFF

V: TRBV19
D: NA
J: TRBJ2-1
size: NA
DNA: TGTGCCAGTAGTCACAGGGGGGGGTCCTACAATGAGCAGTTCTTC
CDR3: CASSHRGGSYNEQFF

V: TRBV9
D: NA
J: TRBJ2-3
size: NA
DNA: TGTGCCAGCAGCGTAGCCTGGGTAGGGGTTCGGGATACGCAGTATTTT
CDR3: CASSVAWVGVRDTQYF

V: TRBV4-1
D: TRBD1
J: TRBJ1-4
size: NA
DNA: TGCGCCAGCAGCCAAGATTGGGGACAGGGAAATGAAAAACTGTTTTTT
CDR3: CASSQDWGQGNEKLFF

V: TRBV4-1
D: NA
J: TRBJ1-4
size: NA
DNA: TGCGCCAGCAGCCACAGTAACCGGGTCTCTAATGAAAAACTGTTTTTT
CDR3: CASSHSNRVSNEKLFF

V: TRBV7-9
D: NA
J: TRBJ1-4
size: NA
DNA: TGTGCCAGCAGCCCAGGACAGACCCTCGGCGTCGGTGAAAAACTGTTTTTT
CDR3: CASSPGQTLGVGEKLFF

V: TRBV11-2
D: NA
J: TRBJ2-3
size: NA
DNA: TGTGCCAGCAGCTTACCCGGATTAGCTCCGTCGAGCACAGATACGCAGTATTTT
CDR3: CASSLPGLAPSSTDTQYF

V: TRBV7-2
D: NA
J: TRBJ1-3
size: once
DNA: TGTGCCAGCAGCTTAGGGCCGTACTCTGGAAACACCATATATTTT
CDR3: CASSLGPYSGNTIYF

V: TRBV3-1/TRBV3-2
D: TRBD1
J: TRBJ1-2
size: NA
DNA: TGTGCCAGCAGCCCCGACAGGGGAGAAGGCTCCTATGGCTACACCTTC
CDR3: CASSPDRGEGSYGYTF

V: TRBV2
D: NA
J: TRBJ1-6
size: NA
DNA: TGTGCCAGCAGCCCCATGGGGCAGGGTGGTTCACCCCTCCACTTT
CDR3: CASSPMGQGGSPLHF

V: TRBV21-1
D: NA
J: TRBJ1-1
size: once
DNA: TGTGCCAGCAGCAAAGGGGAGCTATACATGAACACTGAAGCTTTCTTT
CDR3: CASSKGELYMNTEAFF

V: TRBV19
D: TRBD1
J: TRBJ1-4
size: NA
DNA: TGTGCCAGTAGAAGTGGGGGACAGCGTGCAACTAATGAAAAACTGTTTTTT
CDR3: CASRSGGQRATNEKLFF

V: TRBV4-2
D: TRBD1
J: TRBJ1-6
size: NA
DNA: TGTGCCAGCAGCTTGGGACAGGGTAATTCACCCCTCCACTTT
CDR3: CASSLGQGNSPLHF

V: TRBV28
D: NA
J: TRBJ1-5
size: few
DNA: TGTGCCAGCAGCCTAACTCGGGGGGGAGGGTTTCAGCCCCAGCATTTT
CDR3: CASSLTRGGGFQPQHF

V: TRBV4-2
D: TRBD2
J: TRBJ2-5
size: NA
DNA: TGTGCCAGCAGCCAAGGTTTCGTCCTAGCGGGGACTGTGGGGACCCAGTACTTC
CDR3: CASSQGFVLAGTVGTQYF

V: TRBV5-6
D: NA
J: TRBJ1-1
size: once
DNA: TGTGCCAGCAGCCCACAGGGAAGTTATAGTGAAGCTTTCTTT
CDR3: CASSPQGSYSEAFF

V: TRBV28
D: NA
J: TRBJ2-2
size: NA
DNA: TGTGCCAGCAGGAAGCGGGGACAGGTGAACGGGGAGCTGTTTTTT
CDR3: CASRKRGQVNGELFF

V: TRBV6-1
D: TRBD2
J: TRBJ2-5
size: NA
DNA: TGTGCCAGCAGTGATAGCGGGGGGGCCCCGGAGACCCAGTACTTC
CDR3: CASSDSGGAPETQYF